The entry below gives a single T cell receptor beta chain sequence along with its context. This clonotype was detected many times. What antigen it recognizes has not been identified. No quality values exist for individual bases; no much larger clone is one base distant. The germline V gene sets CDR1 to SGDLS and CDR2 to YYNGEE. V is clipped by 4 bases and J by 4 bases, and the sequence between their germline boundaries is 17 bases long. From cysteine to phenylalanine, the CDR3 is 15 amino acids long. The kept DNA is CDR3 alone, 45 bases in frame from the first base. The library was built by means of 5' RACE. Sequencing relied on a NextSeq 500. In the TCR library protocol, a unique molecular identifier was attached to each TCR cDNA molecule so that PCR and sequencing errors could be corrected. The source study handled its data this way. TCR identification, UMI-based error correction and CDR3 extraction were all carried out with Decombinator tools. Expanded TCRs were defined as those above a frequency of 2 per 1,000, corresponding to the top 1% of the tumor frequency distribution. Rényi diversity was computed with the R vegan package after subsampling each repertoire 100 times to 5,000 TCRs. CDR3 similarity networks were built from amino acid triplet string-kernel similarity, with CDR3s being connected when pairwise similarity was above 0.82. TCRdb reprocessed the public reads (quality trimming at Q25 with fastp, clone calling with MiXCR) and kept in-frame beta chains. CDR3 protein sequences are deduplicated, and each keeps its most common genes and DNA. For this entry, the V and J calls and clone size follow TCRdb and not the study's own pipeline. Present in this sample are tens of thousands of distinct CDR3 sequences, around 4.6% of which were seen just once. The ten largest make up around 7% of the sample.

The sample comes from a study of spatial heterogeneity in lung cancer (dated 2019 in TCRdb). Study-wide context: Beta-chain transcripts were consistently detected in greater numbers than alpha-chain transcripts, which likely reflected higher beta-chain transcript abundance. In the raw uncorrected reads, each unique combination of TCR and UMI appeared more than ten times on average. TCR alpha and beta repertoires were quantitatively compared across multiple tumor regions, matched nontumor lung and blood in non-small cell lung cancer. Nonsynonymous mutation counts, determined by whole-exome sequencing of tumor tissue, were related to TCR repertoire features. At surgery, both alpha and beta chains were TCR-sequenced in 200 to 250 tumor regions, about 64 matched nontumor lung samples and a few dozen PBMC samples. Results the study describes overall, beyond this receptor: Confirming at a functional level the hypothesis that regional TCRs recognize regional mutations was considered to require additional single-cell paired TCR alpha and beta sequencing. Ubiquitous expanded tumor TCRs were found in blood more often at tumor resection than at routine follow-up.

This specimen's time point label, interpreted: sample taken at primary tumor resection. TCR sequencing used whole RNA extracted from tumor and nontumor lung tissue, or from cryopreserved PBMC samples, without cell sorting. Donors were 70 or so patients with early-stage, untreated non-small cell lung cancer from the lung TRACERx cohort. Patients were selected for TCR sequencing only if sufficient RNA was available from at least two tumor regions. The chain joins TRBV9 to TRBJ2-5; a weak D assignment points to TRBD1 (8 bases agree). The sequenced sample was PBMCs, obtained at surgery. This clonotype was obtained from a male donor with early-stage non-small cell lung cancer. Read as DNA, the sequence is TGTGCCAGCAGCTCTGGACAGGGAGGGGTAGAGACCCAGTACTTC. Its product reads: CASSSGQGGVETQYF.